This T cell receptor beta chain derives from a study of CD8+ T cells in alopecia areata (dated by TCRdb to 2017 to 2018). For the study in its entirety: Treated patients were enrolled in an open-label pilot trial of oral tofacitinib, 5 to 10 mg twice daily, for moderate-to-severe alopecia areata. High-throughput TCRbeta sequencing was used to examine T cell clonal expansion in alopecia areata in both the C3H/HeJ mouse model and human patients. immunoSEQ multiplex PCR using 35 Vbeta forward primers and 13 Jbeta reverse primers was used to amplify TCRbeta CDR3 regions. Tofacitinib-treated patients had biopsies at baseline and at 4 and 24 weeks of treatment, with a later scalp biopsy in several patients. Scalp clonality was compared across normal scalp (n=4), patchy alopecia areata scalp (n=8), and alopecia totalis/universalis scalp (n=8). RNA came from the PAXgene miRNA kit for fixed scalp, the miRNeasy kit for PBMCs, and the RNeasy kit for mouse skin. Tofacitinib was given for 6 to 18 months, followed by 6 months of follow-up off drug to assess delayed response and recurrence. In humans, TCRbeta sequencing was performed on scalp tissue and on sorted CD4+ and CD8+ peripheral blood T cells from healthy controls and from patients with patchy or totalis/universalis alopecia areata. What the work shows at the level of the full study, not this receptor alone: Resident alphabeta T cells in normal human skin are also sequenced, complicating scalp TCR repertoire analysis, unlike mouse skin dominated by gammadelta T cells. Higher clonality and more expanded CD8+ clones were observed in lesional scalp than in normal scalp, particularly in alopecia totalis/universalis, a finding suggestive of antigenic drive. Shared TCR sequences between patients were less evident than in mice, which may be partly attributable to HLA diversity in the patient population.

Library creation used the immunoSEQ multiplex PCR assay. RNA was extracted from all samples and reverse transcribed into cDNA as template for TCR sequencing. First-strand cDNA was synthesized using SuperScript III with a 2:1 mix of oligo-dT and random hexamers. A synthetic immune receptor repertoire was used to assess amplification bias, and residual bias was removed computationally. On the study's bioinformatics: Raw reads were preprocessed to remove errors, and CDR3 was defined according to IMGT conventions as the region from the conserved cysteine to phenylalanine. Clonality was computed by normalizing Shannon entropy by log2 of the number of productive unique TCRs and subtracting the result from 1. CD4 or CD8 identity of scalp clones was inferred by cross-referencing scalp TCRbeta sequences with sorted blood CD4 and CD8 repertoires. TCRdb retrieved this table from immuneACCESS and kept in-frame rearrangements only. Not all clones are present; in checked studies, unresolved V genes account for under half, and no reason is known for the remainder. That table supplies the V and J calls and clone size; D and trimming were determined from the DNA. For this sample the table gives 120,000 to 150,000 clones, of which around 50% were detected only once. Approximately 6.8% of the sample goes to the ten largest clones.

From alopecia areata patients, peripheral blood was collected along with lesional scalp punch biopsies. After PBMCs were isolated by density centrifugation and stained for CD3, CD4 and CD8, a FACSAria was used to sort CD4+ and CD8+ T cells. Concerning this clone: Its antigen is unknown. No base quality values were provided; no much bigger clone lies one nucleotide off. Other DNA sequences of this sample code for an identical CDR3.

The germline V gene supplies CDR1 SGHRS and CDR2 YFSETQ. A distance of 5 bases separates the germline ends of V and J, which lose 0 bases and 2 bases respectively. From the cysteine through the phenylalanine, the CDR3 covers 13 amino acids. The kept DNA is CDR3 alone, 39 bases in frame from the first base. This clonotype was sampled from a human donor with alopecia areata. The sequence joins TRBV5-1 to TRBJ1-1, with no confident D gene call. Sequencing used CD4+ T cells sorted from blood. The nucleotide sequence reads TGCGCCAGCAGCTTGGAAGCAAACACTGAAGCTTTCTTT. It encodes CASSLEANTEAFF.